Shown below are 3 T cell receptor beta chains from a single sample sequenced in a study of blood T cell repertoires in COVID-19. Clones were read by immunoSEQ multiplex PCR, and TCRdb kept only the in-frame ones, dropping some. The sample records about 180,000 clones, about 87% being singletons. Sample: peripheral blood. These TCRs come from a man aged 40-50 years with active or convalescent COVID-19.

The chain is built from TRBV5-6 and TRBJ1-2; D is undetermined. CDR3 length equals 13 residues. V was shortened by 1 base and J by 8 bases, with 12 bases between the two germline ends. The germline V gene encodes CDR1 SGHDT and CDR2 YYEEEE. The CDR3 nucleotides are TGTGCCAGCAGCTTGCGGGGAACCGTCGGCTACACCTTC. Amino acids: CASSLRGTVGYTF.

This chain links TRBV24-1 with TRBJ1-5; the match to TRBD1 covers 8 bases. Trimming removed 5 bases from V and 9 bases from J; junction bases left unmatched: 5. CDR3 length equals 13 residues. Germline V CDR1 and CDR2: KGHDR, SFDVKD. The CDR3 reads CATSVGTGPPQHF. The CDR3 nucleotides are TGTGCCACCAGTGTGGGGACAGGACCGCCCCAGCATTTT.

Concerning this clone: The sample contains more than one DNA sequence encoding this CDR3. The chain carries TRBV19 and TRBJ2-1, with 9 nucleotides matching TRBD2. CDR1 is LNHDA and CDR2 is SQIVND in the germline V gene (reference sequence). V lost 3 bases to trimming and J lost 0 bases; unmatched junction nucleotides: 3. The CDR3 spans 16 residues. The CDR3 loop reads CASSILAGSSYNEQFF. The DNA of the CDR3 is TGTGCCAGTAGTATCCTAGCGGGGAGCTCCTACAATGAGCAGTTCTTC. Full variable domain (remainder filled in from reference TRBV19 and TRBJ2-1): DGGITQSPKYLFRKEGQNVTLSCEQNLNHDAMYWYRQDPGQGLRLIYYSQIVNDFQKGDIAEGYSVSREKKESFPLTVTSAQKNPTAFYLCASSILAGSSYNEQFFGPGTRLTVL.